The 5 T cell receptor beta chains below were found in one sample sequenced in a study of T cells after yellow fever vaccination. TCRdb re-called the 5' RACE reads with MiXCR, one entry per CDR3 protein. Of some 68,000 distinct CDR3 sequences listed, more than 6.5% are singletons. The sample consisted of CD8+ T cells sorted from PBMCs, taken about 41 days after the first yellow fever vaccination. Every receptor here comes from a man between 18 and 29 years old who received the YFV17D yellow fever vaccine.

The sample holds a few counts of this clonotype. This sequence joins TRBV4-1 and TRBJ2-3; D uncertain. CDR3 length: 15 amino acids. Germline V gene lookup returns CDR1 MGHRA and CDR2 YSYEKL. Trimming took off 4 bases at V and 0 bases at J, with 11 bases between the two ends. As DNA, the CDR3 is TGCGCCAGCAGCCTCAACACGGCTAGCACAGATACGCAGTATTTT. This gives the protein CASSLNTASTDTQYF.

This clonotype was seen repeatedly, ten times or more. A read error may account for a junction end that differs from germline. The rearrangement links TRBV29-1 to TRBJ2-7, with D possibly being TRBD1 (6 bases). The CDR3 totals 14 residues. Germline values: CDR1 SQVTM, CDR2 ANQGSEA. The CDR3 nucleotides are TGCAGCGTCGAAGGGCAGGGGTCTTCCTACGAGCAGTACTTC. Its protein is CSVEGQGSSYEQYF.

There are many counts of this clonotype. The genes are TRBV12-3 or TRBV12-4 and TRBJ2-7; 10 positions match TRBD1. This CDR3 has 14 residues. Trimming removed 5 bases from V and 2 bases from J; junction bases left unmatched: 3. Here the CDR3 DNA reads TGTGCCAGCAGTCAAGGGACAGGGGCCTACGAGCAGTACTTC. Protein sequence: CASSQGTGAYEQYF.

This clonotype was counted only a few times. The genes are TRBV10-3 and TRBJ1-2; D is unresolved. Trimming removed 5 bases from V and 2 bases from J, with 9 bases in between. The CDR3 extends over 13 amino acids. The germline CDR1 and CDR2 sequences are ENHRY and SYGVKD. For the CDR3, the DNA is TGTGCCATCAGTCCCTTCTTGAACTATGGCTACACCTTC. Translated, it gives CAISPFLNYGYTF.

The rearrangement uses TRBV7-6 and TRBJ1-6, with TRBD1 matching 10 bases. In germline, CDR1 is SGHVS, CDR2 FNYEAQ. V shed 4 bases, J shed 7 bases, and the junction held 7 bases outside the gene matches. The CDR3 length is 16 residues. CDR3 nucleotides: TGTGCCAGCAGCTCTGGACGGACAGGGGGGAATTCACCCCTCCACTTT. Amino acid sequence: CASSSGRTGGNSPLHF.